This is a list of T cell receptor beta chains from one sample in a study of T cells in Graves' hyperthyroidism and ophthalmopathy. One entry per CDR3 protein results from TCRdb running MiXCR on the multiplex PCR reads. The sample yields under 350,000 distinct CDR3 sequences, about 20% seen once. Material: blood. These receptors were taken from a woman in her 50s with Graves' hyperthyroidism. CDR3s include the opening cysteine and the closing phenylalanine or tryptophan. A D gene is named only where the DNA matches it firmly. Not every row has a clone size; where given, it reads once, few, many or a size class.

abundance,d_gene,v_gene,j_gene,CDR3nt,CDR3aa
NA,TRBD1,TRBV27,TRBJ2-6,TGTGCCAGCAGAACAGGGGGCAAGGGGGCCAACGCCCTGACTTTC,CASRTGGKGANALTF
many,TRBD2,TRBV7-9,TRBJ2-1,TGTGCTGTTCGGACTAGCGGGAAAGCCTACAATGAGCAGTTCTTC,CAVRTSGKAYNEQFF
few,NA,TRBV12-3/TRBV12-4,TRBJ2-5,TGTGCCAGCAGTTTAAGGGGGAGAGAGGAGACCCAGTACTTC,CASSLRGREETQYF
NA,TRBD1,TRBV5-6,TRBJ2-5,TGTGCCAGCAGCCGGGACAGGGATGAGACCCAGTACTTC,CASSRDRDETQYF
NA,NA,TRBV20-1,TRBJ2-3,TGCAGTGCTAGAGACTATTCGACAGATACGCAGTATTTT,CSARDYSTDTQYF
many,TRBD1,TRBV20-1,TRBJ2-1,TGCAGTGCACCGGACAGGGTTAAGAATGAGCAGTTCTTC,CSAPDRVKNEQFF
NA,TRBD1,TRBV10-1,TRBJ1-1,TGCGCCAGCAGTGAGTGGACAGGGGGCACTGAAGCTTTCTTT,CASSEWTGGTEAFF
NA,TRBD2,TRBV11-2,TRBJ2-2,TGTGCCAGCAGCGAGCTTGTAGCGGGGGGAAACACCGGGGAGCTGTTTTTT,CASSELVAGGNTGELFF
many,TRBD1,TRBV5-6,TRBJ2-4,TGTGCCAGCAGCTATGGACAGGGGGCGAACATTCAGTACTTC,CASSYGQGANIQYF
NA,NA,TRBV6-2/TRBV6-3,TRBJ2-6,TGTGCCAGCAGTACAGGGTTTGGGGCCAACGTCCTGACTTTC,CASSTGFGANVLTF
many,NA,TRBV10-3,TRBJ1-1,TGTGCCAGCCAGAGAGGACAGCGGGACACTGAAGCTTTCTTT,CASQRGQRDTEAFF
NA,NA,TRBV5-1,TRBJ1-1,TGCGCCAGCAGCTTGTTCCAACACACTGAAGCTTTCTTT,CASSLFQHTEAFF
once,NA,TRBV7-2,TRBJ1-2,TGTGCCAGCAGCTTAGCGGGGGGGGGACCCTCTAACTATGGCTACACCTTC,CASSLAGGGPSNYGYTF
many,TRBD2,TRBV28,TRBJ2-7,TGTGCCAGCAGTGTAGCGGGAGGTACCGAGCAGTACTTC,CASSVAGGTEQYF
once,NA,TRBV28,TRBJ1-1,TGTGCCAGCAGTTTATGGGGCAGGGACAACACTGAAGCTTTCTTT,CASSLWGRDNTEAFF
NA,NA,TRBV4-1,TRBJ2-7,TGCGCCAGCAGCCCCGATCAGGGGGGAGGCGGGGTACCCTACGAGCAGTACTTC,CASSPDQGGGGVPYEQYF
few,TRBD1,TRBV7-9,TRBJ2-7,TGTGCCAGCAGCTTGCCGGACAGGGACTACGAGCAGTACTTC,CASSLPDRDYEQYF
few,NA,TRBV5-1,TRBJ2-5,TGCGCCAGCAGCCCGCTGGACTTGGAAGAGACCCAGTACTTC,CASSPLDLEETQYF
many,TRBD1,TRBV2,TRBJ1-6,TGTGCCAGCAGTTACAGGGGAGGGTCACCCCTCCACTTT,CASSYRGGSPLHF
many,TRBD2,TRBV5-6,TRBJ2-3,TGTGCCAGCAGCCCAGCGGGGGGGGTCACAGATACGCAGTATTTT,CASSPAGGVTDTQYF
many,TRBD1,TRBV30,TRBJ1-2,TGTGCCTGGAGTTCCGGGACAGACTTATATGGCTACACCTTC,CAWSSGTDLYGYTF
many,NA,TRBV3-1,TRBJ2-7,TGTGCCAGCAGCCAAGGCTACGAGCAGTACTTC,CASSQGYEQYF
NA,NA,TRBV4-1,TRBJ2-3,TGCGCCAGCAGCCAAGTGCAGAGCACAGATACGCAGTATTTT,CASSQVQSTDTQYF
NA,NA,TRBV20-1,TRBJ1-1,TGCAGTGCTAGAAGGGCGGGCACCACTGAAGCTTTCTTT,CSARRAGTTEAFF
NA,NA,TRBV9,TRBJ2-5,TGTGCCAGCAGCCAAGATAGGAGGGCGGGAGAGACCCAGTACTTC,CASSQDRRAGETQYF
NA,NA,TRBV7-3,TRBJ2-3,TGTGCCAGCAGCCCGATAGTAAGTCTCGCTGGAGATACGCAGTATTTT,CASSPIVSLAGDTQYF
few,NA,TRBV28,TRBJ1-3,TGTGCCAGCAGTTTTAAAGGGGATTTTGGAAACACCATATATTTT,CASSFKGDFGNTIYF
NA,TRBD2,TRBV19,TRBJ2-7,TGTGCCAGTAGTACCCTAGCGGGATCCTACGAGCAGTACTTC,CASSTLAGSYEQYF
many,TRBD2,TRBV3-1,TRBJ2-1,TGTGCCAGCAGCCAAGATGACGACGGGGGGTCCTACAATGAGCAGTTCTTC,CASSQDDDGGSYNEQFF
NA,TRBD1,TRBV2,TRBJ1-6,TGTGCCACCCAGCCGGGACAGTCACCCCTCCACTTT,CATQPGQSPLHF
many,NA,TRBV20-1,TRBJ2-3,TGCAGTGCTAGCGCCACATTGGGGGTGAACACAGATACGCAGTATTTT,CSASATLGVNTDTQYF
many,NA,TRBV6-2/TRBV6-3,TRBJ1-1,TGTGCCAGCACCCGGGACGCAGCGAACACTGAAGCTTTCTTT,CASTRDAANTEAFF
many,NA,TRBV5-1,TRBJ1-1,TGCGCCAGCAGCTTTAGTACAGGTCGGTCGGACACTGAAGCTTTCTTT,CASSFSTGRSDTEAFF
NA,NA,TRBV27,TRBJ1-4,TGTGCCAGCAGTTCCCCGGGCCTTCGGGAAAAACTGTTTTTT,CASSSPGLREKLFF
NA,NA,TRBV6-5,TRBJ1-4,TGTGCCAGCAGTTACTTCGTGGGGACTAATGAAAAACTGTTTTTT,CASSYFVGTNEKLFF
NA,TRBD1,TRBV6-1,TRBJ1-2,TGTGCCAGCAGGAGAAACAGGGGGGAGGATGGCTACACCTTC,CASRRNRGEDGYTF
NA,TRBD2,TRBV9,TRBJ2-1,TGTGCCAGCAGCGTAGAGCTCACTAGCGGGGGGGCCGCTGAGCAGTTCTTC,CASSVELTSGGAAEQFF
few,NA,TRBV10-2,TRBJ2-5,TGCGCCAGCAGTGACGCCACTAGACCAGAGACCCAGTACTTC,CASSDATRPETQYF
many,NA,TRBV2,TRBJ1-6,TGTGCCAGCAGTGAACAGGGAGCACCCCTCCACTTT,CASSEQGAPLHF
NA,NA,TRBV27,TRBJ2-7,TGTGCCAGCAGTTTTGGGCTGGGTGCCTACGAGCAGTACTTC,CASSFGLGAYEQYF
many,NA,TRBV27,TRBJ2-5,TGTGCCAGCAGTTTGACTATGGAAATGCCTGAAGAGACCCAGTACTTC,CASSLTMEMPEETQYF
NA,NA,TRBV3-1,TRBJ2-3,TGTGCCAGCAGCCAACGGGGGCGGGATACGCAGTATTTT,CASSQRGRDTQYF